This T cell receptor (beta chain) came from a study of blood T cell repertoires in COVID-19. Background on the study: Samples taken during acute and convalescent COVID-19 were collected in the United States, Italy and Spain.

Assay: immunoSEQ multiplex PCR; the TCRdb copy retains only in-frame clones and omits some. The sample lists hundreds of thousands of clones, around 84% occurring once. The CDR3 runs to 9 residues. Looked up from germline, CDR1 is WSHSY and CDR2 is SAAADI. Trimming took 8 bases from V and 16 from J; bases not matched to a gene: 3. Participants were aged about 18 to 89 years from about two dozen US areas. Participant-reported clinical history was the basis for cohort assignment. The TCR originated in a man in his thirties or forties with acute COVID-19. V usage is TRBV10-2 and J usage is TRBJ2-1; 9 bases line up with TRBD1. Sequenced sample: PBMCs or T cells enriched from blood (not recorded which). DNA of the CDR3: TGCGCCAGCGGGACAGGGCAATTCTTC. Amino acid sequence: CASGTGQFF.